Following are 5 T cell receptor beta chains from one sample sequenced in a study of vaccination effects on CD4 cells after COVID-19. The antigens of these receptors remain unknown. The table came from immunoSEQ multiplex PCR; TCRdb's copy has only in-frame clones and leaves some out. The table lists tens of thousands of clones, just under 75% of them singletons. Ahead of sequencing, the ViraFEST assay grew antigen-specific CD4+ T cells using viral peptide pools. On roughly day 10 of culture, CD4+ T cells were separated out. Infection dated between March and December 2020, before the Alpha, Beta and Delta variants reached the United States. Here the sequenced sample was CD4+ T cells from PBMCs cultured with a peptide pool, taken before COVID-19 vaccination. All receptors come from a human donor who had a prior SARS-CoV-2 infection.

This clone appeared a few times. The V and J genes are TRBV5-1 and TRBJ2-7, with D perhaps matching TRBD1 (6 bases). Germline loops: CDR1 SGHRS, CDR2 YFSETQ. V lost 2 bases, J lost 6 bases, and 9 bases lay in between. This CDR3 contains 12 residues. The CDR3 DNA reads TGCGCCAGCAGCTTACAGGGCTCCGAGCAGTACTTC. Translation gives CASSLQGSEQYF.

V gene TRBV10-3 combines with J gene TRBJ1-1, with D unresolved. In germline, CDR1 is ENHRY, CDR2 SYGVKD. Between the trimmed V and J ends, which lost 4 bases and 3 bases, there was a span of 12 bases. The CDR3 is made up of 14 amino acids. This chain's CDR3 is CAISAKGLDTEAFF. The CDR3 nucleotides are TGTGCCATCAGTGCCAAAGGGCTGGACACTGAAGCTTTCTTT.

CDR3 sequence reads: CAISDGAMNTEAFF. The CDR3 nucleotides read TGTGCCATCAGTGATGGGGCAATGAACACTGAAGCTTTCTTT. The rearrangement links TRBV10-3 to TRBJ1-1, with a weak D call TRBD1 (5 bases). V was trimmed by 3 bases and J by 0 bases, leaving 8 bases between them. The germline V gene has CDR1 ENHRY and CDR2 SYGVKD. The CDR3 runs 14 residues.

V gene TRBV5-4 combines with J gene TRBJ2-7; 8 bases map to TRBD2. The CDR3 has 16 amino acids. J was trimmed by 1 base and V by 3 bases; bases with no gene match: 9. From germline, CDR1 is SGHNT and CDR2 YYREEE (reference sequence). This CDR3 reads CASSYSGTRRSYEQYF. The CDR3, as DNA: TGTGCCAGCAGCTACTCCGGGACTAGGAGGTCCTACGAGCAGTACTTC.

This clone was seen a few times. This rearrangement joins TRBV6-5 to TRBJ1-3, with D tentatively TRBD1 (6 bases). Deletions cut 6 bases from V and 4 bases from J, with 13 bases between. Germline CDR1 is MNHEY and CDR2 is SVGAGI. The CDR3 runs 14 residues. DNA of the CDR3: TGTGCCAGCAGACGCCAGAGGGGGGGAAACACCATATATTTT. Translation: CASRRQRGGNTIYF.